Listed here are 20 T cell receptor beta chains from one sample, sequenced in a study of blood T cell repertoires in COVID-19. This table comes from immunoSEQ multiplex PCR, and its TCRdb copy is limited to in-frame clones, with some not included. The table records about 240,000 clones, 75% to 90% of them present only once. Sequenced: peripheral blood. The source of these receptors is a woman aged 25 to 39 who had recovered from COVID-19.

A word on this clone: In the same sample, other DNA sequences code for this CDR3. The chain has TRBV9 and TRBJ2-2; TRBD2 aligns across 7 bases. V lost 1 base, J lost 1 base, and 4 bases stayed unmatched. CDR1 SGDLS and CDR2 YYNGEE come from the germline V gene. The CDR3 is 16 amino acids. CDR3: CASSVTSGVNTGELFF. The DNA of the CDR3 is TGTGCCAGCAGCGTAACGAGCGGGGTGAACACCGGGGAGCTGTTTTTT. Using reference TRBV9 and TRBJ2-2 for the parts outside the CDR3, the full variable domain is DSGVTQTPKHLITATGQRVTLRCSPRSGDLSVYWYQQSLDQGLQFLIQYYNGEERAKGNILERFSAQQFPDLHSELNLSSLELGDSALYFCASSVTSGVNTGELFFGEGSRLTVL.

The chain is built from TRBV10-3 and TRBJ1-4, with TRBD1 identical over 8 bases. Trimming removed 4 bases from V and 8 bases from J; junction bases left unmatched: 6. Looked up from germline, CDR1 is ENHRY and CDR2 is SYGVKD. The CDR3 totals 14 residues. CDR3 DNA sequence: TGTGCCATCAGTGTCGACAGGGGAAGGGAAAAACTGTTTTTT. It specifies CAISVDRGREKLFF.

This rearrangement joins TRBV3-1 (or the pseudogene TRBV3-2) to TRBJ1-1; perhaps TRBD1 as D (5 bases). Trimming cost V 4 bases and J 0 bases, with 9 bases left between them. There are 14 residues in the CDR3. CDR1 is LGHDT, CDR2 YNNKEL, per germline (reference sequence). CDR3 sequence: CASSPRDMNTEAFF. As DNA, the CDR3 is TGTGCCAGCAGCCCCAGGGATATGAACACTGAAGCTTTCTTT.

The rearrangement links TRBV4-1 to TRBJ1-5; 7 bases map to TRBD1. With 1 base clipped from V and 6 bases from J, the junction kept 9 bases outside the gene matches. The CDR3 runs 16 residues. Germline lookup yields CDR1 MGHRA and CDR2 YSYEKL. CDR3 bases: TGCGCCAGCAGCCAAGGACAGGGTTTTGATATTCAGCCCCAGCATTTT. Translation: CASSQGQGFDIQPQHF.

The chain recombines TRBV29-1 with TRBJ2-7; 9 bases align to TRBD1. V was clipped by 7 bases and J by 4 bases; unmatched bases: 5. The CDR3 sequence is 12 residues long. Germline assignment: CDR1 SQVTM and CDR2 ANQGSEA. The chain's CDR3 is CSASGQGYEQYF. For the CDR3, the DNA is TGCAGCGCGTCGGGACAGGGATACGAGCAGTACTTC.

This rearrangement joins TRBV7-2 to TRBJ2-1, with 13 bases that match TRBD2. The CDR3 spans 19 residues. V lost 5 bases to trimming and J lost 6 bases; unmatched junction nucleotides: 16. Per germline, CDR1 SGHTA and CDR2 FQGNSA. This CDR3 is CASSNRLAGGPLSGNEQFF. Written as DNA, the CDR3 is TGTGCCAGCAGCAACCGACTAGCGGGGGGCCCCTTGAGTGGCAATGAGCAGTTCTTC.

The chain joins TRBV7-8 to TRBJ2-3; D gene unclear. The CDR3 sequence is 13 residues long. CDR1 is SGHVS and CDR2 is FQNEAQ in the germline V gene. V lost 3 bases and J 2 bases, leaving 6 bases between the germline ends. CDR3 amino acids: CASSFPTTDTQYF. The CDR3 nucleotides are TGTGCCAGCAGCTTTCCTACCACAGATACGCAGTATTTT. Looking up the rest from reference TRBV7-8 and TRBJ2-3 gives the full variable domain: GAGVSQSPRYKVAKRGQDVALRCDPISGHVSLFWYQQALGQGPEFLTYFQNEAQLDKSGLPSDRFFAERPEGSVSTLKIQRTQQEDSAVYLCASSFPTTDTQYFGPGTRLTVL.

This clone occurred a few times. For the CDR3, the DNA is TGTGCCAGCAGCTTAGTGGGCAGCCAACCTTCTAACTATGGCTACACCTTC. Protein: CASSLVGSQPSNYGYTF. The chain joins TRBV7-2 to TRBJ1-2; no clear D. Germline loops: CDR1 SGHTA, CDR2 FQGNSA. The V end was cut by 1 base, the J end by 0 bases, with 15 bases between. CDR3 length: 17 amino acids. Based on the CDR3 plus reference TRBV7-2 and TRBJ1-2, the full variable domain is GAGVSQSPSNKVTEKGKDVELRCDPISGHTALYWYRQSLGQGLEFLIYFQGNSAPDKSGLPSDRFSAERTGGSVSTLTIQRTQQEDSAVYLCASSLVGSQPSNYGYTFGSGTRLTVV.

J is TRBJ2-7 and V is TRBV28; D unclear. The V end lost 7 bases, the J end lost 5 bases, and 12 bases lay between the germline ends. This CDR3 comprises 12 residues. Germline lookup yields CDR1 MDHEN and CDR2 SYDVKM. The CDR3 bases are TGTGCCAGCACTGGGTCCCGGGACGAGCAGTACTTC. Amino acid sequence: CASTGSRDEQYF.

V gene TRBV12-3 or TRBV12-4 combines with J gene TRBJ1-1; perhaps TRBD1 as D (5 bases). V lost 3 bases and J 7 bases, leaving 12 bases between the germline ends. The CDR3 runs to 13 residues. The CDR3 bases are TGTGCCAGCAGTTTTAGGTTGGGGGGTGAAGCTTTCTTT. The encoded protein is CASSFRLGGEAFF.

This chain links TRBV7-9 with TRBJ1-5; a weak D match, TRBD1 (5 bases). Trimming cost V 5 bases and J 9 bases, with 17 bases left between them. CDR1 is SEHNR, CDR2 FQNEAQ, per germline (reference sequence). The CDR3 spans 14 residues. CDR3 sequence (DNA): TGTGCCAGCAGCCCTTCAGGGCCGGTTGGGCCCCAGCATTTT. It translates to CASSPSGPVGPQHF.

The chain recombines TRBV5-1 with TRBJ1-1; no firm D call. Trimming pared 4 bases from V and 0 bases from J, leaving 10 bases between. The CDR3 runs 14 residues. CDR1 is SGHRS, CDR2 YFSETQ, per germline. DNA of the CDR3: TGCGCCAGCAGCGCGGGAGGGTTGAACACTGAAGCTTTCTTT. It specifies CASSAGGLNTEAFF.

This clone was detected a few times. The sample carries other DNA sequences with the same CDR3. The chain is built from TRBV12-3 or TRBV12-4 and TRBJ2-7; weak D call: TRBD1 (6 bases). The CDR3 has 13 amino acids. V shed 3 bases and J shed 3 bases, with 9 bases lying between them. The CDR3 DNA reads TGTGCCAGCAGTTTTGGGACACACTACGAGCAGTACTTC. Protein sequence: CASSFGTHYEQYF.

The rearrangement joins TRBV5-1 to TRBJ2-5; TRBD1 is a possible D gene (6 bases). In germline, CDR1 is SGHRS, CDR2 YFSETQ. The CDR3 loop spans 13 amino acids. Trimming shortened V by 4 bases and J by 5 bases, and 12 bases separated the two germline ends. The CDR3 is CASSPRGRETQYF. The CDR3 nucleotides read TGCGCCAGCAGCCCCAGGGGCAGGGAGACCCAGTACTTC.

The V and J genes are TRBV6-5 and TRBJ2-7; tentatively, D is TRBD2 (7 bases). Germline CDR1 and CDR2: MNHEY and SVGAGI. V was pared by 8 bases and J by 5 bases, with 19 bases between. CDR3 length: 14 amino acids. CDR3 coding DNA: TGTGCCAGCCGGGGCCCGGGGGGCAAAGACGAGCAGTACTTC. Its translation is CASRGPGGKDEQYF.

This clone has more than one count but fewer than ten. V is TRBV3-1 (or the pseudogene TRBV3-2) and J is TRBJ2-7; 8 nucleotides agree with TRBD1. Germline assignment: CDR1 LGHDT and CDR2 YNNKEL (reference sequence). Trimming removed 2 bases from V and 6 bases from J; junction bases left unmatched: 6. CDR3 size: 14 residues. CDR3 sequence reads: CASSQSGGEGEQYF. The CDR3, as DNA: TGTGCCAGCAGCCAATCAGGGGGCGAAGGCGAGCAGTACTTC.

This clone was found once. In DNA form, the CDR3 reads TGTGCCAGCAGCTTAGCCAGGGGATGGGACACTGAAGCTTTCTTT. Protein product: CASSLARGWDTEAFF. The rearrangement joins TRBV11-2 to TRBJ1-1; D possibly corresponds to TRBD1 (6 bases). The V gene lost 1 base and the J gene lost 3 bases, with 12 bases spanning the gap. The CDR3 has 15 residues. Germline CDR1 reads SGHAT; CDR2 reads FQNNGV.

The V call is TRBV28, the J call TRBJ2-5; 8 positions match TRBD1. Germline CDR1 reads MDHEN; CDR2 reads SYDVKM. The CDR3 consists of 14 residues. The J segment lost 5 bases and the V segment lost 2 bases, leaving 4 bases of the junction unmatched. CDR3 in amino acids: CASSLPGGGETQYF. The CDR3 nucleotides are TGTGCCAGCAGTTTACCAGGGGGCGGGGAGACCCAGTACTTC.

This clone was seen just once. V usage is TRBV6-1 and J usage is TRBJ1-4; tentatively, D is TRBD1 (5 bases). CDR1 is MNHNS and CDR2 is SASEGT in the germline V gene. V dropped 3 bases and J dropped 4 bases, with 12 bases sitting between them. The CDR3 sequence is 15 residues long. The CDR3 loop is CASSDRRGGNEKLFF. CDR3 nucleotide sequence: TGTGCCAGCAGTGATAGGAGGGGTGGTAATGAAAAACTGTTTTTT.

The sample holds one count of this clone. This rearrangement joins TRBV6-5 to TRBJ2-7; a possible D gene is TRBD2 (5 bases). Germline CDR1 and CDR2: MNHEY and SVGAGI. The CDR3 covers 15 residues. V was pared by 2 bases and J by 1 base, with 12 bases between. The CDR3 spells CASSYSRGWSYEQYF. CDR3 coding DNA: TGTGCCAGCAGTTACAGTCGGGGATGGTCCTACGAGCAGTACTTC.